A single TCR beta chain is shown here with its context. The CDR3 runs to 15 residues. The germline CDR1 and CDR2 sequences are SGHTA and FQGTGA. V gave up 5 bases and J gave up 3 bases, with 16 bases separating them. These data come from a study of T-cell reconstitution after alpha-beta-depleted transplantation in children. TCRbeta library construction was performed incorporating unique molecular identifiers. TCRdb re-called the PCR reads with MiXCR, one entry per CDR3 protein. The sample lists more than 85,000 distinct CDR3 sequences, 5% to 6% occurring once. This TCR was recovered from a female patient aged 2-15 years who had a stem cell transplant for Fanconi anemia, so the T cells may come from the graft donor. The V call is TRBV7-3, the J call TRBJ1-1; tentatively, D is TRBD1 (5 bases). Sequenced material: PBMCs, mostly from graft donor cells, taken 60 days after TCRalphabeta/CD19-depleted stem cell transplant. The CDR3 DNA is TGTGCCAGCAGCCTAGCCCCGGGAGGGGACACTGAAGCTTTCTTT. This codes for CASSLAPGGDTEAFF.